This TCR beta chain was retrieved from a study of blood T cell repertoires in COVID-19. This CDR3 has 16 amino acids. Germline V gives CDR1 MGHRA, CDR2 YSYEKL. Losses at the gene ends were 4 bases for V and 7 bases for J; bases not matched to a gene: 13. Libraries were prepared by immunoSEQ multiplex PCR; TCRdb keeps only in-frame clonotypes and omits some of them. The sample includes approximately 240,000 clones, around 85% seen only once; the top ten take just under 6.5%. The chain joins TRBV4-1 to TRBJ1-1; 9 bases are a match to TRBD1. The sample consisted of peripheral blood. This clonotype was sampled from a woman aged 55-70 years with active or convalescent COVID-19. Here the CDR3 reads CASSPVPGQGWNEAFF. Written as DNA, the CDR3 is TGCGCCAGCAGCCCAGTCCCGGGACAGGGATGGAATGAAGCTTTCTTT.